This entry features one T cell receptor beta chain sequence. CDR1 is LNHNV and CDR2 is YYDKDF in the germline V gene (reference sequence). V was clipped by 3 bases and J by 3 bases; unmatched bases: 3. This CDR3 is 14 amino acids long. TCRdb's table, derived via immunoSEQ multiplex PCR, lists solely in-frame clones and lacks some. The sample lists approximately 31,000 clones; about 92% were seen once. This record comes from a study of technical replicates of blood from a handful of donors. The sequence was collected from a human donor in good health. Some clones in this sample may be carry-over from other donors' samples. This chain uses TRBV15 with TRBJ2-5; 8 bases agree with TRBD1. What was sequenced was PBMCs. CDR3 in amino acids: CATSRGTGEETQYF. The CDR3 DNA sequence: TGTGCCACCAGCAGGGGGACAGGCGAAGAGACCCAGTACTTC.